These 26 T cell receptor beta chains share one sample of origin, sequenced in a study of T cells in Graves' hyperthyroidism and ophthalmopathy. RNA transcripts provided the source from which TCR beta CDR3 regions were amplified. First-round RT-PCR targeting the TCR CDR3 was performed with the HTBI primer set. One entry per CDR3 protein results from TCRdb running MiXCR on the multiplex PCR reads. The table records hundreds of thousands of distinct CDR3 sequences, around 15% of them present only once. The sequencing sample was made of blood. These receptors all come from a man younger than 35 with Graves' ophthalmopathy.

The rearrangement links TRBV30 to TRBJ2-3; D unclear. V gave up 1 base and J gave up 1 base, with 3 bases separating them. The CDR3 length is 12 residues. Germline CDR1 and CDR2: GTSNPN and SVGIG (reference sequence). CDR3 residues: CAWSACTDTQYF. The CDR3 DNA reads as TGTGCCTGGAGTGCGTGCACAGATACGCAGTATTTT.

V usage is TRBV6-2 or TRBV6-3 and J usage is TRBJ1-1; possible D gene TRBD1, 5 bases. The ends were cut back, 6 bases at V and 4 bases at J, with 12 bases in the middle. The CDR3 loop spans 13 amino acids. Germline CDR1 and CDR2: MNHEY and SVGEGT. CDR3 region: CASSTRAGTEAFF. In nucleotides, the CDR3 is TGTGCCAGCAGCACCAGGGCGGGCACTGAAGCTTTCTTT.

This clonotype was found many times. This rearrangement joins TRBV11-2 to TRBJ2-3, with no clear D. V lost 5 bases and J 2 bases, leaving 2 bases between the germline ends. Germline values: CDR1 SGHAT, CDR2 FQNNGV. The CDR3 runs to 11 residues. The CDR3 spells CASSHTDTQYF. The CDR3 DNA sequence: TGTGCCAGCAGCCACACAGATACGCAGTATTTT.

This clonotype showed up just a few times. The J gene is TRBJ2-1, the V gene TRBV9, with a weak D call TRBD2 (5 bases). Trimming stripped 0 bases from V and 4 bases from J, with 14 bases between. The CDR3 loop spans 16 amino acids. Germline-derived CDR1 and CDR2 are SGDLS and YYNGEE. The CDR3 bases are TGTGCCAGCAGCGTAGTGGCCCGGGGTGGGTACAATGAGCAGTTCTTC. Protein product: CASSVVARGGYNEQFF.

This clonotype was counted at least ten times. CDR3 region: CAWSQKGANYGYTF. CDR3 sequence (DNA): TGTGCCTGGAGTCAGAAAGGGGCGAACTATGGCTACACCTTC. The chain employs TRBV30 and TRBJ1-2; maybe TRBD1 (5 bases). CDR1 is GTSNPN and CDR2 is SVGIG in the germline V gene (reference sequence). The CDR3 contains 14 residues. V lost 2 bases to trimming and J lost 2 bases, with 12 bases between them.

This clonotype was counted a few times. The chain couples TRBV7-9 to TRBJ1-5; tentative D call: TRBD1 (6 bases). Germline lookup yields CDR1 SEHNR and CDR2 FQNEAQ (reference sequence). CDR3 length: 14 amino acids. Trimming took off 2 bases at V and 15 bases at J, with 20 bases between the two ends. The CDR3 nucleotides read TGTGCCAGCAGCTTAATGTTGCGGGGGGCGGATACGCATTTT. This encodes CASSLMLRGADTHF. The whole variable domain, filled in from reference TRBV7-9 and TRBJ1-5, reads DTGVSQNPRHKITKRGQNVTFRCDPISEHNRLYWYRQTLGQGPEFLTYFQNEAQLEKSRLLSDRFSAERPKGSFSTLEIQRTEQGDSAMYLCASSLMLRGADTHFGDGTRLSIL.

This clonotype was recorded at least ten times. The genes are TRBV11-2 and TRBJ1-2; maybe TRBD1 (5 bases). CDR1 is SGHAT, CDR2 FQNNGV, per germline. Trimming left V 5 bases short and J 3 bases short, with 10 bases between. CDR3 length: 13 amino acids. CDR3 nucleotide sequence: TGTGCCAGCAGCAAGGAGACAGACTATGGCTACACCTTC. This translates into CASSKETDYGYTF.

The V and J genes are TRBV7-9 and TRBJ2-1; D may be TRBD1 (6 bases). The germline V and J ends were trimmed by 4 bases and 8 bases, with 24 bases remaining between them. Germline V lookup: CDR1 SEHNR, CDR2 FQNEAQ (reference sequence). This CDR3 is 17 amino acids long. The CDR3 protein is CASSSKRTVYGTDEQFF. The CDR3 DNA reads TGTGCCAGCAGCTCGAAAAGGACAGTTTACGGGACCGATGAGCAGTTCTTC.

This clonotype was counted many times. J is TRBJ1-1 and V is TRBV7-8; no definite D call. The CDR3 has 11 amino acids. CDR1 is SGHVS, CDR2 FQNEAQ, per germline. Trimming pared 3 bases from V and 8 bases from J, leaving 7 bases between. The CDR3 reads CASSLTLEAFF. DNA for the CDR3: TGTGCCAGCAGCTTGACTCTAGAAGCTTTCTTT.

V gene TRBV7-9 combines with J gene TRBJ2-5, with 8 bases fitting TRBD1. The junction had 12 bases not matched to a gene; V was cut back by 5 bases and J by 4 bases. Germline CDR1 reads SEHNR; CDR2 reads FQNEAQ (reference sequence). The CDR3 contains 16 residues. This chain's CDR3 is CASSIGQGAWAETQYF. In nucleotides, the CDR3 is TGTGCCAGCAGCATAGGGCAGGGGGCTTGGGCAGAGACCCAGTACTTC.

CDR3 DNA: TGTGCCAGCAGTATCCACACAGGGATAGCCGAGCAGTACTTC. Protein product: CASSIHTGIAEQYF. The V call is TRBV27, the J call TRBJ2-7, with D maybe TRBD1 (6 bases). The germline V gene has CDR1 MNHEY and CDR2 SMNVEV (reference sequence). Trimming removed 5 bases from V and 6 bases from J, with 17 bases in between. The CDR3 runs to 14 residues.

Many counts were recorded for this clonotype. This chain uses TRBV6-1 with TRBJ1-6, with D perhaps matching TRBD1 (5 bases). Trimming shortened V by 6 bases and J by 3 bases, and 18 bases separated the two germline ends. The CDR3 totals 17 residues. Germline CDR1 is MNHNS and CDR2 is SASEGT. The chain's CDR3 is CASRDTISGDYNSPLHF. In DNA form, the CDR3 reads TGTGCCAGCAGGGACACTATCTCGGGGGACTATAATTCACCCCTCCACTTT.

The table lists this clonotype with many counts. The rearrangement joins TRBV20-1 to TRBJ2-3; TRBD2 matches 7 bases. This CDR3 is built from 16 residues. Germline CDR1 DFQATT, CDR2 SNEGSKA (reference sequence). With V trimmed by 3 bases and J by 4 bases, 13 bases remained unmatched. The CDR3 region is CSARKPGRGRADTQYF. The CDR3 nucleotides are TGCAGTGCTAGGAAACCGGGACGAGGGAGGGCAGATACGCAGTATTTT.

The chain uses TRBV6-2 or TRBV6-3 and TRBJ2-7; 7 bases fit TRBD2. Trimming took 6 bases from V and 6 from J; bases not matched to a gene: 14. The CDR3 is 15 amino acids. Germline CDR1 MNHEY, CDR2 SVGEGT. CDR3 in amino acids: CASRVGWASGLEQYF. As DNA, the CDR3 is TGTGCCAGCAGAGTGGGTTGGGCTAGCGGACTCGAGCAGTACTTC.

Only a few counts were recorded for this clonotype. The chain is built from TRBV9 and TRBJ2-5; 11 bases map to TRBD2. Germline assignment: CDR1 SGDLS and CDR2 YYNGEE. The CDR3 is 15 residues long. Losses at the gene ends were 0 bases for V and 3 bases for J; bases not matched to a gene: 1. CDR3: CASSVALAGEETQYF. The DNA of the CDR3 is TGTGCCAGCAGCGTAGCACTAGCGGGAGAAGAGACCCAGTACTTC.

The chain joins TRBV10-2 to TRBJ2-1, with TRBD2 matching over 9 bases. V was pared by 7 bases and J by 6 bases, with 10 bases of the junction left unmatched. Germline V gene lookup returns CDR1 WSHSY and CDR2 SAAADI. The CDR3 runs to 15 residues. The CDR3 coding sequence is TGCGCCAGCACCAGCGGGGGGTTCATTCGCAATGAGCAGTTCTTC. Its protein product is CASTSGGFIRNEQFF.

This clonotype came up a few times. The chain carries TRBV5-5 and TRBJ1-4; a weak D match, TRBD1 (5 bases). The CDR3 is 15 amino acids. Trimming stripped 4 bases from V and 0 bases from J, with 10 bases between. The germline gives CDR1 SGHKS, CDR2 YYEKEE (reference sequence). CDR3 in DNA: TGTGCCAGCAGCAGGGACCTTGCAACTAATGAAAAACTGTTTTTT. This translates into CASSRDLATNEKLFF.

This clonotype was found many times. In DNA, the CDR3 is TGTGCCAGCTCACCACCTGCGACAGGGAACTATGGCTACACCTTC. Translating it yields CASSPPATGNYGYTF. The chain uses TRBV18 and TRBJ1-2; 7 bases align to TRBD1. The CDR3 runs 15 residues. Germline V gene sequence: CDR1 KGHSH, CDR2 LQKENI. The junction had 3 bases not matched to a gene; V was cut back by 0 bases and J by 2 bases.

This clonotype showed up many times. V usage is TRBV5-1 and J usage is TRBJ1-2, with 7 bases aligning to TRBD1. CDR3 size: 14 residues. Germline CDR1 reads SGHRS; CDR2 reads YFSETQ. J gave up 7 bases and V 0 bases, and 6 bases lay outside the gene matches. CDR3 coding DNA: TGCGCCAGCAGCTTGGAAGGGGGCGCAGGTGGCTACACCTTC. It codes for CASSLEGGAGGYTF.

This clonotype was seen many times. The chain uses TRBV7-2 and TRBJ1-4; D is unresolved. This CDR3 has 12 residues. Per germline, CDR1 SGHTA and CDR2 FQGNSA. The ends were cut back, 3 bases at V and 8 bases at J, with 7 bases in the middle. CDR3 sequence (DNA): TGTGCCAGCAGCTTCGGCAGCGAAAAACTGTTTTTT. Its translation: CASSFGSEKLFF.

As to this clonotype: This clone may be a read error of a much larger clone one base away. Given the absence of the conserved phenylalanine or tryptophan at the CDR3 end, a read error is likely. The chain employs TRBV18 and TRBJ2-7; 7 bases align to TRBD1. Trimming cost V 3 bases and J 6 bases; bases outside gene matches: 8. CDR1 KGHSH and CDR2 LQKENI come from the germline V gene. The CDR3 loop spans 14 amino acids. The CDR3 sequence is CASSPKTGTVEQYL. The CDR3 DNA is TGTGCCAGCTCACCTAAAACTGGGACAGTCGAGCAGTACCTC.

As concerns this clonotype: A much larger clone lies a single base off, so this may be a read error. The chain couples TRBV2 to TRBJ1-1, with D maybe TRBD1 (6 bases). Germline lookup yields CDR1 SNHLY and CDR2 FYNNEI. V was pared by 4 bases and J by 6 bases, with 18 bases between. This CDR3 spans 15 amino acids. This CDR3 reads CASSAQGTRFAEAFF. The CDR3 DNA reads as TGTGCCAGCAGTGCTCAGGGGACACGGTTCGCTGAAGCTTTCTTT.

This sequence joins TRBV4-1 and TRBJ2-7; unclear D gene. The CDR3 is 16 residues long. Germline values: CDR1 MGHRA, CDR2 YSYEKL. Trimming stripped 0 bases from V and 2 bases from J, with 14 bases between. CDR3 sequence: CASSQDLSPLTYEQYF. In nucleotides, the CDR3 is TGCGCCAGCAGCCAAGATCTTTCCCCACTTACCTACGAGCAGTACTTC.

In its sample, this clonotype was seen many times. CDR3 nucleotides: TGCAGTGCTACGACAGGGGGAGGCCAGCCCCAGCATTTT. Its translation is CSATTGGGQPQHF. The chain combines TRBV20-1 with TRBJ1-5; the match to TRBD1 covers 9 bases. The CDR3 loop spans 13 amino acids. V gave up 4 bases and J gave up 7 bases; unmatched junction bases: 5. Germline assignment: CDR1 DFQATT and CDR2 SNEGSKA (reference sequence).

This clonotype has more than one count but fewer than ten. This chain joins TRBV6-1 and TRBJ2-7, with 9 bases identical to TRBD2. Trimming cost V 8 bases and J 3 bases; bases outside gene matches: 5. Germline loops: CDR1 MNHNS, CDR2 SASEGT. This CDR3 spans 13 amino acids. CDR3 coding DNA: TGTGCCAGCCCCAGGACTAGCGTCTACGAGCAGTACTTC. This gives the protein CASPRTSVYEQYF.

This clonotype showed up many times. The gene calls are TRBV20-1 and TRBJ2-3, with TRBD2 matching 10 bases. The germline gives CDR1 DFQATT, CDR2 SNEGSKA (reference sequence). This CDR3 spans 13 amino acids. V lost 6 bases, J lost 5 bases, and 5 bases stayed unmatched. The CDR3 region is CSASSGGLDTQYF. CDR3 DNA: TGCAGTGCGAGTAGCGGGGGGCTAGATACGCAGTATTTT.